This TCR beta chain was sequenced in a study of shared clonotypes between healthy human individuals. A CD45RA+ naive subset and a CD45RA-negative memory subset were split from CD4+ cells. The study ran the assay at deep level. The input for sorted-subset replicate PCRs was 150 to 200 ng DNA, 25,000 to 35,000 T cell genomes. As processed by the authors: Filtering differed, since immunoSEQ gave only junction sequences and no quality scores. The repertoire was sequenced with immunoSEQ multiplex PCR; TCRdb's copy has only in-frame clones and lacks some. That table furnishes V, J and clone size, whereas the DNA furnished D and trimming. The data show 2,500,000 or so clones, around 92% seen once. Trimming cost V 1 base and J 6 bases; bases outside gene matches: 9. CDR1 is LNHNV and CDR2 is YYDKDF in the germline V gene (reference sequence). The CDR3 has 16 residues.

This receptor was identified in a young man in good health. Some clones in this sample may be carry-over from other donors' samples. Sequencing input: naive CD4+ T cells from PBMCs. Described subset: CD45RA+ positively selected. This sequence joins TRBV15 and TRBJ2-1; 7 nucleotides align to TRBD1. CDR3 amino acids: CATSRGPTGSINEQFF. Written as DNA, the CDR3 is TGTGCCACCAGCAGAGGCCCGACAGGGAGTATCAATGAGCAGTTCTTC.